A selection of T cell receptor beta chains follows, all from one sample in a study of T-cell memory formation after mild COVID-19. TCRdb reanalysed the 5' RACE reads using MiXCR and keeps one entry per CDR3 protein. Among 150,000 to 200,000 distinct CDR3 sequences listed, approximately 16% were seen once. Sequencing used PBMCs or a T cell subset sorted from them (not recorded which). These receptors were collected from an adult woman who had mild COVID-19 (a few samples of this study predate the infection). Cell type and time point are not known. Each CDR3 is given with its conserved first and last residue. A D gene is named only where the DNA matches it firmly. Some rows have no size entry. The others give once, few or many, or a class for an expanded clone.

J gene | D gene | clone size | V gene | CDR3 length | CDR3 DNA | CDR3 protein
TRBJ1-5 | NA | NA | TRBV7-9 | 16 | TGTGCCAGCAGCCACGAAACGGGAGTCTTGATCCAGCCCCAGCATTTT | CASSHETGVLIQPQHF
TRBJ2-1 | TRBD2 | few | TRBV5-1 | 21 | TGCGCCAGCAGCTTGAGGTTTGGCGGACTAGCGGGACCTAGCTCCTACAATGAGCAGTTCTTC | CASSLRFGGLAGPSSYNEQFF
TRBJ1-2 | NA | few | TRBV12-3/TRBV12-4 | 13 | TGTGCCAGCAGTTTGGGTCACCACTATGGCTACACCTTC | CASSLGHHYGYTF
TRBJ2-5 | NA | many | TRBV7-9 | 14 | TGTGCCAGCTCCAGCGGGACAGTACAAGAGACCCAGTACTTC | CASSSGTVQETQYF
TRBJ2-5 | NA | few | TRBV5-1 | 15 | TGCGCCAGCAGCTCTAACCCCGGGAGAGTGGAGACCCAGTACTTC | CASSSNPGRVETQYF
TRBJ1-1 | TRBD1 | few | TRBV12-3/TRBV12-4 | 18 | TGTGCCAGCAGTTTGGGCCCGGGACAGGGGGGGTGGAACACTGAAGCTTTCTTT | CASSLGPGQGGWNTEAFF
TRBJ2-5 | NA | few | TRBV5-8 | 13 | TGTGCCTCTCAAGGGTTTCGAGCTGAGACCCAGTACTTC | CASQGFRAETQYF
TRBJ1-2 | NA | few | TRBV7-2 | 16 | TGTGCCAGCAGCTTAGCAAGGGCCGCAGGGGAGGATGGCTACACCTTC | CASSLARAAGEDGYTF
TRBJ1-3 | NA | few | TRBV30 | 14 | TGTGCCTGGGGGGCCACCGTCTCTGGAAACACCATATATTTT | CAWGATVSGNTIYF
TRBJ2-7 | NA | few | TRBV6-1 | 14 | TGTGCCAGCAGTGAAGACAGGACCTACTACGAGCAGTACTTC | CASSEDRTYYEQYF
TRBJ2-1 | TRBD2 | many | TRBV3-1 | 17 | TGTGCCAGCAGCCAAGGTTCTAGCGGGATAGGTTACAATGAGCAGTTCTTC | CASSQGSSGIGYNEQFF
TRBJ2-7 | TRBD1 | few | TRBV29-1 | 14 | TGCAGCGTTGAAAGGCAGGGGGCATCCTACGAGCAGTACTTC | CSVERQGASYEQYF
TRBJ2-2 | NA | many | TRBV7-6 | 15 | TGTGCCAGCAGCTTAGTAGCTTTTTCCACCGGGGAGCTGTTTTTT | CASSLVAFSTGELFF